This TCR beta chain was captured by sequencing in a study of neoadjuvant anti-PD-1 for oral cavity cancer. Six replicates per PBMC sample, mostly from around 460 ng of genomic DNA. Using immunoSEQ multiplex PCR, the repertoire was profiled, and TCRdb retains in-frame clones only, with some absent. In the table there are more than 10,000 clones, around 66% of which are singletons. General study results and limits: Non-responders to neoadjuvant nivolumab had significantly more clonal PBMC T cells than responders.

The CDR3 loop spans 13 amino acids. V dropped 5 bases and J dropped 2 bases, with 7 bases sitting between them. Germline V gene data show CDR1 as MNHNY and CDR2 as SVGAGI (reference sequence). Comments on this clone: What it binds is not known.

These oral cavity squamous cell carcinomas were HPV-negative and locally advanced. Analysis of PBMCs was direct, with no culture step. This clonotype originated in a person aged 35-79 years with oral cavity squamous cell carcinoma. This specimen was PBMCs, taken before nivolumab (anti-PD-1) treatment. J is TRBJ1-5 and V is TRBV6-6; D call uncertain. DNA of the CDR3: TGTGCCAGCAGTACCCCCGGCAATCAGCCCCAGCATTTT. As protein: CASSTPGNQPQHF.